The rows below give T cell receptor beta chains drawn from one sample of a study of T cell changes during pregnancy in multiple sclerosis. Clones were read by immunoSEQ multiplex PCR, and TCRdb kept only the in-frame ones, dropping some. The repertoire has over 30,000 clones, about 90% of them found once; the top ten carry about 3.8%. This material consisted of CD8+ T cells from peripheral blood mononuclear cells, taken in the third trimester of pregnancy. The receptors derive from a female donor with multiple sclerosis, enrolled in a pregnancy study. Each CDR3 is given with its conserved first and last residue. A D gene is named only where the DNA matches it firmly. The size entry is marked missing in some rows and otherwise reads once, few, many or a size class.

D gene: -
clone size: -
V gene: TRBV5-5
J gene: TRBJ1-1
CDR3 DNA: TGTGCCAGCAGCTTGGACAGGGCCGCTGAAGCTTTCTTT
CDR3 protein: CASSLDRAAEAFF

D gene: TRBD1
clone size: -
V gene: TRBV9
J gene: TRBJ1-4
CDR3 DNA: TGTGCCAGCAGCGAGGGAGGACAGGGTGGGAGCAAACTGTTTTTT
CDR3 protein: CASSEGGQGGSKLFF

D gene: TRBD1
clone size: -
V gene: TRBV4-2
J gene: TRBJ1-2
CDR3 DNA: TGTGCCAGCAACCCAAATGTGCCGGACAGGGGTAACTATGGCTACACCTTC
CDR3 protein: CASNPNVPDRGNYGYTF

D gene: -
clone size: -
V gene: TRBV30
J gene: TRBJ1-1
CDR3 DNA: TGTGCCTGGAGCCAACCCCAGGGGTCGTTGAACACTGAAGCTTTCTTT
CDR3 protein: CAWSQPQGSLNTEAFF

D gene: -
clone size: -
V gene: TRBV29-1
J gene: TRBJ1-1
CDR3 DNA: TGCAGCGTTGAAGATCAAGGCAGGGCTCAAGCTTTCTTT
CDR3 protein: CSVEDQGRAQAFF

D gene: TRBD1
clone size: -
V gene: TRBV4-2
J gene: TRBJ1-1
CDR3 DNA: TGTGCCAGCAGCCCGCTTGGGACAGAGAACACTGAAGCTTTCTTT
CDR3 protein: CASSPLGTENTEAFF

D gene: -
clone size: -
V gene: TRBV9
J gene: TRBJ2-7
CDR3 DNA: TGTGCCAGCAGCACCGACTCCCGTGCCTACGAGCAGTACTTC
CDR3 protein: CASSTDSRAYEQYF

D gene: TRBD1
clone size: -
V gene: TRBV4-1
J gene: TRBJ2-7
CDR3 DNA: TGCGCCAGCAGCCCCCGGGGACAGGATCTCTACGAGCAGTACTTC
CDR3 protein: CASSPRGQDLYEQYF

D gene: TRBD1
clone size: -
V gene: TRBV9
J gene: TRBJ1-1
CDR3 DNA: TGTGCCAGCAGCGCCAACAGGGGGCCGGGGAGCACTGAAGCTTTCTTT
CDR3 protein: CASSANRGPGSTEAFF

D gene: -
clone size: -
V gene: TRBV2
J gene: TRBJ2-7
CDR3 DNA: TGTGCCAGCAGTGAAGGTCGCTACGAGCAGTACTTC
CDR3 protein: CASSEGRYEQYF

D gene: TRBD1
clone size: few
V gene: TRBV5-5
J gene: TRBJ1-5
CDR3 DNA: TGTGCCAGCAGCGGACATCAGGGGGCATGGCAGCCCCAGCATTTT
CDR3 protein: CASSGHQGAWQPQHF

D gene: -
clone size: -
V gene: TRBV4-2
J gene: TRBJ1-6
CDR3 DNA: TGTGCCAGCAGCCAAGTCGCCAGGGAGGGTCCACCCCTCCACTTT
CDR3 protein: CASSQVAREGPPLHF

D gene: -
clone size: -
V gene: TRBV7-9
J gene: TRBJ1-2
CDR3 DNA: TGTGCCAGCAGTTACGGGGGGAAAGGCTACACCTTC
CDR3 protein: CASSYGGKGYTF

D gene: -
clone size: few
V gene: TRBV29-1
J gene: TRBJ1-1
CDR3 DNA: TGCAGCGTGGTGGACAGGAACACTGAAGCTTTCTTT
CDR3 protein: CSVVDRNTEAFF

D gene: TRBD1
clone size: -
V gene: TRBV4-2
J gene: TRBJ2-7
CDR3 DNA: TGTGCCAGCAGCCAACCTGACAGGGATGGGTCCTCCGAGCAGTACTTC
CDR3 protein: CASSQPDRDGSSEQYF

D gene: -
clone size: -
V gene: TRBV6-1
J gene: TRBJ2-7
CDR3 DNA: TGTGCCAGCAGCCTGGCGGCAGATCGATTCTACGAGCAGTACTTC
CDR3 protein: CASSLAADRFYEQYF

D gene: TRBD1
clone size: once
V gene: TRBV19
J gene: TRBJ1-1
CDR3 DNA: TGTGCCAGTGGACAGGGGAAGGGGACTGAAGCTTTCTTT
CDR3 protein: CASGQGKGTEAFF

D gene: -
clone size: -
V gene: TRBV19
J gene: TRBJ1-1
CDR3 DNA: TGTGCCAGTAGTATGGTGGGGGCGCAGATCTTTAATGGAGCTTTCTTT
CDR3 protein: CASSMVGAQIFNGAFF

D gene: TRBD2
clone size: -
V gene: TRBV7-3
J gene: TRBJ2-3
CDR3 DNA: TGTGCCAGCAGCTTCGGCGGGGGGGATACGCAGTATTTT
CDR3 protein: CASSFGGGDTQYF

D gene: -
clone size: -
V gene: TRBV29-1
J gene: TRBJ2-1
CDR3 DNA: TGCAGCGCCCCCCCCCGGACTTATGAGCAGTTCTTC
CDR3 protein: CSAPPRTYEQFF

D gene: -
clone size: -
V gene: TRBV6-4
J gene: TRBJ1-6
CDR3 DNA: TGTGCCAGCAGTGAGCAGGGAGGCTCCTATAATTCACCCCTCCACTTT
CDR3 protein: CASSEQGGSYNSPLHF

D gene: TRBD2
clone size: -
V gene: TRBV14
J gene: TRBJ2-3
CDR3 DNA: TGTGCCAGCAGCCAACCCGGGACTAGCGGGGGGGCAGGGCAGTATTTT
CDR3 protein: CASSQPGTSGGAGQYF